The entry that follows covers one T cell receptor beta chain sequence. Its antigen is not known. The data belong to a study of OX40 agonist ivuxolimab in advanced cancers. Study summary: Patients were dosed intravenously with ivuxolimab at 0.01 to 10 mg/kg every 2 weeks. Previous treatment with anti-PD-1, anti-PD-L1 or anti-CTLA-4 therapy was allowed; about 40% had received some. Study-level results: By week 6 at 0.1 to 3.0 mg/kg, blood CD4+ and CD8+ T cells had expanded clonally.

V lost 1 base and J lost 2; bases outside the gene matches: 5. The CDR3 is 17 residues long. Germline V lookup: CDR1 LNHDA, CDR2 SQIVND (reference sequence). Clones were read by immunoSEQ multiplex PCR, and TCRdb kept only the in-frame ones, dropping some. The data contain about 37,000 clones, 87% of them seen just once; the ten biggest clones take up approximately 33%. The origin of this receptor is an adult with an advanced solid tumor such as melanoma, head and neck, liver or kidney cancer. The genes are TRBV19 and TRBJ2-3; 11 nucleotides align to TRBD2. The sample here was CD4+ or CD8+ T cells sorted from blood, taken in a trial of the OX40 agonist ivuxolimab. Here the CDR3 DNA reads TGTGCCAGTAGTATAGGGTCGGGACTAGCGGCCACAGATACGCAGTATTTT. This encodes CASSIGSGLAATDTQYF.